This T cell receptor beta chain stems from a study of shared clonotypes between healthy human individuals. Overall study findings and caveats: Naive CD4 clonotypes overlapped across a few donors at roughly 5.1%. The small donor group covered limited genetic and exposure diversity.

The V gene lost 4 bases and the J gene lost 6 bases, with 18 bases spanning the gap. The CDR3 sequence is 15 residues long. The germline CDR1 and CDR2 sequences are SGHVS and FNYEAQ. Repertoires were generated with immunoSEQ multiplex PCR, while TCRdb's copy carries only in-frame clones and drops some. The data hold some 2,100,000 clones, with 95% observed a single time. To note about this clone: Its antigen is unknown.

The chain is built from TRBV7-6 and TRBJ1-1, with D possibly TRBD1 on 5 matching bases. Sequenced sample: naive CD4+ T cells sorted from blood. The subset was: CD45RA+ positively selected. This clonotype originated in a man younger than 30 in good health. CDR3 coding DNA: TGTGCCAGCAGCTCCCGAGCCGGCAGGGATGCTGAAGCTTTCTTT. It codes for CASSSRAGRDAEAFF.